The 21 T cell receptor beta chains in this list originate from one sample, sequenced in a study of blood T cell repertoires in COVID-19 (dated by TCRdb to 2018 to 2020). Receptor amplification or capture employed the immunoSEQ multiplex PCR assay. The table was pulled from immuneACCESS by TCRdb, which kept in-frame rearrangements only. Such tables lose some clones; where checked, under half of the loss comes from unresolved V genes, and the rest has no known cause. The sample contains approximately 210,000 clones, around 82% of them found a single time. In total, the top ten clones hold under 3% of the sample. The specimen sequenced was peripheral blood. The source is a woman between 40 and 55 years old with active or convalescent COVID-19.

The chain joins TRBV6-6 to TRBJ2-1, with D maybe TRBD2 (6 bases). Germline V CDR1 and CDR2: MNHNY, SVGAGI (reference sequence). The CDR3 extends over 14 amino acids. V gave up 6 bases and J gave up 6 bases, with 15 bases separating them. The CDR3 spells CASSRLGTPNEQFF. In DNA, the CDR3 is TGTGCCAGCAGCCGACTTGGGACTCCCAATGAGCAGTTCTTC.

This chain links TRBV24-1 with TRBJ1-4, with 9 nucleotides matching TRBD1. Looked up from germline, CDR1 is KGHDR and CDR2 is SFDVKD. The junction had 11 bases not matched to a gene; V was cut back by 3 bases and J by 4 bases. CDR3 length equals 18 residues. The CDR3, as DNA: TGTGCCACCAGTGATCCGACCTCGACAGGGGGGAGTAATGAAAAACTGTTTTTT. Translating it yields CATSDPTSTGGSNEKLFF.

The rearrangement links TRBV30 to TRBJ1-4; TRBD1 matches 7 bases. Germline lookup yields CDR1 GTSNPN and CDR2 SVGIG (reference sequence). V lost 2 bases and J lost 8; bases outside the gene matches: 14. This CDR3 is 16 amino acids long. The CDR3 reads CAWSRPGGLASEKLFF. In DNA form, the CDR3 reads TGTGCCTGGAGTAGGCCAGGGGGATTGGCGTCGGAAAAACTGTTTTTT.

The rearrangement uses TRBV3-1 (or the pseudogene TRBV3-2) and TRBJ2-3, with 8 positions matching TRBD1. Trimming took 3 bases from V and 4 from J; bases not matched to a gene: 6. CDR3 length equals 15 residues. CDR1 is LGHDT and CDR2 is YNNKEL in the germline V gene (reference sequence). As DNA, the CDR3 is TGTGCCAGCAGCCACCAGCAGGGGGCCGCAGATACGCAGTATTTT. It yields the protein CASSHQQGAADTQYF.

The gene calls are TRBV7-2 and TRBJ1-2; perhaps TRBD1 as D (5 bases). The CDR3 spans 11 residues. Germline V gene lookup returns CDR1 SGHTA and CDR2 FQGNSA. V lost 9 bases and J 2 bases, leaving 7 bases between the germline ends. The CDR3 region is CARGQNYGYTF. The CDR3 nucleotides read TGTGCCAGAGGACAAAACTATGGCTACACCTTC.

The chain is built from TRBV11-2 and TRBJ1-6; D is uncertain. Germline CDR1 reads SGHAT; CDR2 reads FQNNGV. V was clipped by 1 base and J by 8 bases, with 6 bases between them. This CDR3 has 13 amino acids. CDR3 bases: TGTGCCAGCAGCTTAGGAGCGGATTCACCCCTCCACTTT. It translates to CASSLGADSPLHF.

This clone turned up a few times. The chain recombines TRBV19 with TRBJ1-1, with a weak D call TRBD1 (6 bases). The CDR3 consists of 13 residues. Germline lookup yields CDR1 LNHDA and CDR2 SQIVND (reference sequence). The V end was cut by 10 bases, the J end by 2 bases, with 14 bases between. Here the CDR3 DNA reads TGTGCCACGAGACGACAGGTTAACACTGAAGCTTTCTTT. Encoded protein: CATRRQVNTEAFF. Full variable domain (outside the CDR3, taken from reference TRBV19 and TRBJ1-1): DGGITQSPKYLFRKEGQNVTLSCEQNLNHDAMYWYRQDPGQGLRLIYYSQIVNDFQKGDIAEGYSVSREKKESFPLTVTSAQKNPTAFYLCATRRQVNTEAFFGQGTRLTVV.

This clone was counted only a few times. This chain uses TRBV6-1 with TRBJ1-2; 8 bases are a match to TRBD1. The CDR3 covers 13 residues. Germline CDR1 is MNHNS and CDR2 is SASEGT. The V segment lost 3 bases and the J segment 4 bases; nucleotides outside the gene matches: 1. The CDR3 sequence is CASSEGQVYGYTF. In nucleotides, the CDR3 is TGTGCCAGCAGTGAGGGACAGGTCTATGGCTACACCTTC.

V and J are TRBV3-1 (or the pseudogene TRBV3-2) and TRBJ2-1, with 8 bases matching TRBD2. Germline CDR1 is LGHDT and CDR2 is YNNKEL (reference sequence). The CDR3 totals 13 residues. J was trimmed by 5 bases and V by 8 bases; bases with no gene match: 5. CDR3 loop: CASYSGANNEQFF. DNA for the CDR3: TGTGCCAGCTATAGCGGGGCCAACAATGAGCAGTTCTTC.

The CDR3 here is CASSFRDNLDGYTF. The CDR3, as DNA: TGTGCCAGCAGTTTCCGGGACAATCTGGATGGCTACACCTTC. The chain links TRBV7-2 to TRBJ1-2, with D maybe TRBD1 (6 bases). V lost 6 bases and J lost 6, with 17 bases in between. The CDR3 is 14 residues long. CDR1 and CDR2 (germline): SGHTA, FQGNSA.

The genes are TRBV21-1 and TRBJ1-6. TRBV21-1 is described as a pseudogene. The CDR3 runs 16 residues. For the CDR3, the DNA is TGTGCCAGCAGCCGGGGGGTACAGTGTTTTAATTCACCCCTCCACTTT. It is translated as CASSRGVQCFNSPLHF.

The count of this clone is one. The rearrangement links TRBV6-5 to TRBJ1-6; D gene uncertain. This CDR3 region has 15 residues. The germline gives CDR1 MNHEY, CDR2 SVGAGI. V was cut by 8 bases and J by 6 bases, with 17 bases left in between. Here the CDR3 DNA reads TGTGCCAGCGCGTCCCCGCGCGAGATTAATTCACCCCTCCACTTT. Translated: CASASPREINSPLHF.

J is TRBJ1-3 and V is TRBV19; D gene ambiguous. V dropped 3 bases and J dropped 4 bases, with 7 bases sitting between them. From germline, CDR1 is LNHDA and CDR2 SQIVND (reference sequence). The CDR3 is 13 residues long. CDR3 protein: CASSIGVGNTIYF. CDR3 DNA: TGTGCCAGTAGTATCGGGGTCGGAAACACCATATATTTT.

This clone was counted once. This rearrangement joins TRBV28 to TRBJ1-2, with a weak D call TRBD1 (5 bases). The germline gives CDR1 MDHEN, CDR2 SYDVKM. With 3 bases removed from V and 6 bases from J, the gap between germline ends came to 20 bases. The CDR3 spans 16 residues. The CDR3 region has the DNA TGTGCCAGCAGTTTCGGAGGGGCACTAAGAAAGGATGGCTACACCTTC. Translation: CASSFGGALRKDGYTF.

This clone was picked up many times. The chain links TRBV12-5 to TRBJ1-1, with D possibly TRBD1 on 5 matching bases. V lost 7 bases to trimming and J lost 5 bases, with 8 bases between them. The CDR3 covers 11 residues. The V gene's germline CDR1 is LGHNT and CDR2 FRNRAP. The CDR3 nucleotides read TGTGCTAGTGTAGGACAAACTGAAGCTTTCTTT. Protein sequence: CASVGQTEAFF.

This clone was detected only a few times. This chain links TRBV19 with TRBJ1-1, with D possibly matching TRBD1 (5 bases). This CDR3 is built from 15 residues. V shed 6 bases and J shed 3 bases, with 17 bases lying between them. Germline CDR1 is LNHDA and CDR2 is SQIVND (reference sequence). The DNA of the CDR3 is TGTGCCAGTAGCCCGGGACTCCTGAGGGACACTGAAGCTTTCTTT. Its protein is CASSPGLLRDTEAFF.

The genes are TRBV11-2 and TRBJ1-1; maybe TRBD1 (5 bases). CDR1 and CDR2 from the germline V gene are SGHAT and FQNNGV. The ends were cut back, 4 bases at V and 5 bases at J, with 11 bases in the middle. The CDR3 runs to 13 residues. CDR3 coding DNA: TGTGCCAGCAGCTCCTGGGGGGGTACTGAAGCTTTCTTT. Protein: CASSSWGGTEAFF. The full variable domain, completed using reference TRBV11-2 and TRBJ1-1, is EAGVAQSPRYKIIEKRQSVAFWCNPISGHATLYWYQQILGQGPKLLIQFQNNGVVDDSQLPKDRFSAERLKGVDSTLKIQPAKLEDSAVYLCASSSWGGTEAFFGQGTRLTVV.

This chain joins TRBV11-3 and TRBJ2-1; tentative D call: TRBD2 (6 bases). Germline loops: CDR1 SGHNT, CDR2 YENEEA. The CDR3 sequence is 13 residues long. V was trimmed by 0 bases and J by 10 bases, leaving 10 bases between them. CDR3 region: CASSLDRRAEQFF. As DNA, the CDR3 is TGTGCCAGCAGCTTAGATAGGAGGGCCGAGCAGTTCTTC.

The chain combines TRBV12-5 with TRBJ2-1, with D maybe TRBD2 (5 bases). Germline V gives CDR1 LGHNT, CDR2 FRNRAP. V was clipped by 6 bases and J by 3 bases, with 12 bases between them. CDR3 length equals 14 residues. CDR3 coding DNA: TGTGCTAGTGGCCCCAGCGGCGACTACAATGAGCAGTTCTTC. Protein sequence: CASGPSGDYNEQFF.

This sequence joins TRBV12-1 and TRBJ1-1; the table's TRBD1 call for D was not verified on the DNA. TRBV12-1 is a pseudogene. The CDR3 extends over 18 amino acids. In DNA, the CDR3 is TGTGCCAGCAGTCCTTGCAGGGGGGTGAAGTCCATGAACACTGAAGCTTTCTTT. Amino acid sequence: CASSPCRGVKSMNTEAFF.

The V gene is TRBV5-1, the J gene TRBJ1-1, with D maybe TRBD1 (5 bases). The germline V and J ends were trimmed by 1 base and 0 bases, with 13 bases remaining between them. The CDR3 length is 16 residues. The V gene's germline CDR1 is SGHRS and CDR2 YFSETQ. The DNA of the CDR3 is TGCGCCAGCAGCTTGATGGCCAGACAGTTGAACACTGAAGCTTTCTTT. This gives the protein CASSLMARQLNTEAFF.